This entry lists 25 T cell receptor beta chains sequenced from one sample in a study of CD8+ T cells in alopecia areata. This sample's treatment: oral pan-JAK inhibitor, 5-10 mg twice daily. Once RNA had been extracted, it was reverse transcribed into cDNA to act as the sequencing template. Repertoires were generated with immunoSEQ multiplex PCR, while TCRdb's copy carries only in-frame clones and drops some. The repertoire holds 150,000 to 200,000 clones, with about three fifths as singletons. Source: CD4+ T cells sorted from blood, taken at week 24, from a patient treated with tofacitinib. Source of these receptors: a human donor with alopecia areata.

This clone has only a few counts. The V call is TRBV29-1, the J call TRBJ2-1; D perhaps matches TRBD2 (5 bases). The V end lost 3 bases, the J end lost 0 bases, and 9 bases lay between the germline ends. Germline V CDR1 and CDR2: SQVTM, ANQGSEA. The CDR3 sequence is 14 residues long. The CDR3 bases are TGCAGCGTTGAGAGAGGGATCTCCTACAATGAGCAGTTCTTC. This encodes CSVERGISYNEQFF.

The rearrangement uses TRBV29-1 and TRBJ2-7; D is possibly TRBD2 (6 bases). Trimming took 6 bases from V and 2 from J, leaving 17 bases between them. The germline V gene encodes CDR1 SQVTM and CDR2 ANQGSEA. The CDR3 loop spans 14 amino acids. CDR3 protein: CSVSRDGRTYEQYF. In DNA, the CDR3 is TGCAGCGTCTCGCGGGACGGGAGAACCTACGAGCAGTACTTC.

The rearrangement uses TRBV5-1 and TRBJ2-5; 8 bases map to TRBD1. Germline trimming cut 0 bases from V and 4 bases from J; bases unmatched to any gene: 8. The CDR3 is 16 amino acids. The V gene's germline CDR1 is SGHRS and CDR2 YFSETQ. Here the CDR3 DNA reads TGCGCCAGCAGCTTGGAACCCAGGGGGCAGGGAGAGACCCAGTACTTC. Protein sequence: CASSLEPRGQGETQYF.

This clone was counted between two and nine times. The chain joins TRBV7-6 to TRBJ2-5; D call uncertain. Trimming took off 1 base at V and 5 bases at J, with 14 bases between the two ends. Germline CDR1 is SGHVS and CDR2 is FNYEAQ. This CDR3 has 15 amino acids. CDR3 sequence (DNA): TGTGCCAGCAGCTTAGACGCGGCTAGTTGGGAGACCCAGTACTTC. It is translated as CASSLDAASWETQYF.

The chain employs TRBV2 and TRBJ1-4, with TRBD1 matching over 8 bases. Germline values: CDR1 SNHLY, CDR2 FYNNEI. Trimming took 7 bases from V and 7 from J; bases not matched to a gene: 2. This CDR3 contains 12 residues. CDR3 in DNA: TGTGCCAGCACAGGGGGCTCTGAAAAACTGTTTTTT. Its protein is CASTGGSEKLFF.

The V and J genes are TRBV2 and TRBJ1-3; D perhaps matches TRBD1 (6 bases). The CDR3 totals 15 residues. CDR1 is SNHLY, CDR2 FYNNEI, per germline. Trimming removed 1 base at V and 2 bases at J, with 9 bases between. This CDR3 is CASSEVRGTGNTIYF. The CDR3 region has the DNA TGTGCCAGCAGTGAAGTGAGGGGGACTGGAAACACCATATATTTT.

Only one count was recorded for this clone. The CDR3 reads CASSKEVGTELLTEAFF. CDR3 DNA: TGCGCCAGCAGCAAGGAGGTAGGGACAGAACTCCTAACTGAAGCTTTCTTT. V is TRBV4-1 and J is TRBJ1-1; TRBD1 agrees at 7 bases. The junction had 17 bases not matched to a gene; V was cut back by 5 bases and J by 5 bases. The CDR3 is 17 residues long. Germline lookup yields CDR1 MGHRA and CDR2 YSYEKL.

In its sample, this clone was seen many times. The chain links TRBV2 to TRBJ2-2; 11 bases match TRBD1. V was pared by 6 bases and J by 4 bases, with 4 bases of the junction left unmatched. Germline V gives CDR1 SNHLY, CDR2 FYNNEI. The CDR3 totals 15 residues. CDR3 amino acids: CASRRGQGATGELFF. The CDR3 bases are TGTGCCAGCAGGAGAGGACAGGGGGCCACCGGGGAGCTGTTTTTT.

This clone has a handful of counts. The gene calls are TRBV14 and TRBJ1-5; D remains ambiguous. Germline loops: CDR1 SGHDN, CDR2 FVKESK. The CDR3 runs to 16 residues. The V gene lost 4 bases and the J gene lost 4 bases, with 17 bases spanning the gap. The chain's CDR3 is CASSLGRTVGNQPQHF. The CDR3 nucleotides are TGTGCCAGCAGCCTCGGGAGAACGGTTGGGAATCAGCCCCAGCATTTT.

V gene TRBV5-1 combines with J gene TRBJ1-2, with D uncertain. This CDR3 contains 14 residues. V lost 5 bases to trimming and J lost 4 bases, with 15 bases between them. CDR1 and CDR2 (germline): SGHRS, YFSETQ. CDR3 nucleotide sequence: TGCGCCAGCAGACCCACGAGTAGCGGCTATGGCTACACCTTC. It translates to CASRPTSSGYGYTF.

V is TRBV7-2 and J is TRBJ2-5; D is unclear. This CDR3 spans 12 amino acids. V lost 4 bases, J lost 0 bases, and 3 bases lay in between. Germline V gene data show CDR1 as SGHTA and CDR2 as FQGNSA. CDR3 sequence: CASSSYQETQYF. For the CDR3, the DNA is TGTGCCAGCAGCTCGTACCAAGAGACCCAGTACTTC.

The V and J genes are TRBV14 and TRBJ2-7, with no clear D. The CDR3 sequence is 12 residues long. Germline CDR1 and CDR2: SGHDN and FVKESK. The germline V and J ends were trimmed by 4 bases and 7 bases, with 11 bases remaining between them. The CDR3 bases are TGTGCCAGCAGCCGGAACCTTAGAGAGCAGTACTTC. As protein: CASSRNLREQYF.

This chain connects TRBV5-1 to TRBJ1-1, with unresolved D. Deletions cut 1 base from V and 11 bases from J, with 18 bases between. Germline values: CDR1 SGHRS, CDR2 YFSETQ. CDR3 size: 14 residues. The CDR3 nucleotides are TGCGCCAGCAGCTTGATGGCAGCTGGAAGCGAGGCTTTCTTT. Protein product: CASSLMAAGSEAFF.

CDR3 nucleotides: TGCGCCAGCAGCTCGCAAGGCGGAGGCGGGGAGCAGTACTTC. Residues: CASSSQGGGGEQYF. V gene TRBV5-1 combines with J gene TRBJ2-7; perhaps TRBD2 as D (5 bases). V dropped 3 bases and J dropped 7 bases, with 17 bases sitting between them. The CDR3 runs 14 residues. CDR1 is SGHRS, CDR2 YFSETQ, per germline.

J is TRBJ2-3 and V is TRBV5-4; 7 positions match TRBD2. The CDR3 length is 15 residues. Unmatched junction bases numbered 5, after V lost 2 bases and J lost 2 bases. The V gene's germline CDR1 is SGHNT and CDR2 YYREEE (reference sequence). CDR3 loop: CASSFRLAATDTQYF. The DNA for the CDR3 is TGTGCCAGCAGCTTTCGGCTAGCGGCCACAGATACGCAGTATTTT.

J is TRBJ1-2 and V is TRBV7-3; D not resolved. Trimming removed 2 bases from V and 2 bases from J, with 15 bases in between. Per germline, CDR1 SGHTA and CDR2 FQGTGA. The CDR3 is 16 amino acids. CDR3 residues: CASSLAEDLWNYGYTF. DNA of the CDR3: TGTGCCAGCAGCTTAGCGGAGGACCTATGGAACTATGGCTACACCTTC.

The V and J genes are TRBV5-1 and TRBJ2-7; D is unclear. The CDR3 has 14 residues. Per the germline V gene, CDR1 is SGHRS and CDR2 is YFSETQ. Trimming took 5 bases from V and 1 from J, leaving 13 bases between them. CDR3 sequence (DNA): TGCGCCAGCAGAAGCGCCCTATCTTCCTACGAGCAGTACTTC. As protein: CASRSALSSYEQYF.

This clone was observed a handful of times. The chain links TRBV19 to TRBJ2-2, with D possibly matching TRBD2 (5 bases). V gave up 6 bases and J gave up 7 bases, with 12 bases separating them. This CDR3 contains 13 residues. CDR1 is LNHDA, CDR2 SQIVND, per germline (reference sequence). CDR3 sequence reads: CASSPPGGGELFF. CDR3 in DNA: TGTGCCAGTAGCCCCCCAGGAGGCGGGGAGCTGTTTTTT.

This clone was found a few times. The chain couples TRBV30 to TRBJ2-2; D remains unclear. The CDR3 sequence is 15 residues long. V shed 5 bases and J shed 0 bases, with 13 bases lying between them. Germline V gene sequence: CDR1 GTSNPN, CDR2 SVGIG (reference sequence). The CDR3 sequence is CAWDTGSSNTGELFF. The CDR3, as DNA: TGTGCCTGGGATACCGGGTCTTCGAACACCGGGGAGCTGTTTTTT.

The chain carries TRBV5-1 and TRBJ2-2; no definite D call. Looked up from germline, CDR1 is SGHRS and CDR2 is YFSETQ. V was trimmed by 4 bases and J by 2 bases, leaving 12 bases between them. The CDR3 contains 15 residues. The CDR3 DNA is TGCGCCAGCAGCGAAAATCCACTCAACACCGGGGAGCTGTTTTTT. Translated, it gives CASSENPLNTGELFF.

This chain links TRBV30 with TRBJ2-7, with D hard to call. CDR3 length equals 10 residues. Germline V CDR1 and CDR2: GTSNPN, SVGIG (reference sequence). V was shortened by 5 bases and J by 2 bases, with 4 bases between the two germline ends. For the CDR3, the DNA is TGTGCCTGGGGTACCTACGAGCAGTACTTC. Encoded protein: CAWGTYEQYF.

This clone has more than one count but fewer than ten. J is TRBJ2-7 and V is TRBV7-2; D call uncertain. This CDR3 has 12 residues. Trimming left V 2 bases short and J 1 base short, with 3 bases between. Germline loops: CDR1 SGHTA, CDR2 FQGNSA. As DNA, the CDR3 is TGTGCCAGCAGCTTAAAATCCTACGAGCAGTACTTC. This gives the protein CASSLKSYEQYF.

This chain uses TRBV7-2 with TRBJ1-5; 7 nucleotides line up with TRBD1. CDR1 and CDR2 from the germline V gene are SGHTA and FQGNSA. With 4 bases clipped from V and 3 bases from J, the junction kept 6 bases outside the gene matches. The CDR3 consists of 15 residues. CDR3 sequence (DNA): TGTGCCAGCAGCTCACAGGGGTACGACAATCAGCCCCAGCATTTT. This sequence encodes CASSSQGYDNQPQHF.

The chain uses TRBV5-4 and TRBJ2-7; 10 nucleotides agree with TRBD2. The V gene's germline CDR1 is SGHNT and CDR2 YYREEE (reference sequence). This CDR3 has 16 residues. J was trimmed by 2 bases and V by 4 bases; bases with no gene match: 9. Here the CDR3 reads CASSPRKRGGPYEQYF. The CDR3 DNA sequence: TGTGCCAGCAGCCCTAGAAAGCGGGGGGGTCCCTACGAGCAGTACTTC.

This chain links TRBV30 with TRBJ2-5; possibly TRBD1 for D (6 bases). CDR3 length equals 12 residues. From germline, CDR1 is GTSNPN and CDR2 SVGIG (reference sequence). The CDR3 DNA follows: TGTGCATCCGGGACATTTCAAGAGACCCAGTACTTC. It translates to CASGTFQETQYF.